This TCR beta chain was retrieved from a study of spatial heterogeneity in lung cancer. Study-wide results and limits: Expanded TCRs that were ubiquitous or regional had counts tracking ubiquitous and regional nonsynonymous mutations, respectively. Among tumor T cells, estimated coverage was roughly 7% for alpha chains and around 14% for beta chains. Tumors with more nonsynonymous mutations had more expanded intratumoral alpha and beta TCRs.

Time point noted: sample taken at primary tumor resection. Unsorted tumor, nontumor lung tissue or cryopreserved PBMC supplied the whole RNA. This clonotype qualifies as medium-sized. Its target is unknown. The V end lost 5 bases, the J end lost 0 bases, and 5 bases lay between the germline ends. CDR3 length equals 14 residues. TCR cDNA molecules each had a unique molecular identifier. MiXCR, applied by TCRdb to the 5' RACE reads, yields one record per CDR3 protein. The table has roughly 3,000 distinct CDR3 sequences, 6% to 7% seen once. The sample consisted of lung tumor tissue, taken at surgery. This chain links TRBV12-3 or TRBV12-4 with TRBJ2-6; no clear D. The clonotype originates from a male donor with early-stage non-small cell lung cancer. This CDR3 is CASSILSGANVLTF. The DNA for the CDR3 is TGTGCCAGCAGTATACTCTCTGGGGCCAACGTCCTGACTTTC.